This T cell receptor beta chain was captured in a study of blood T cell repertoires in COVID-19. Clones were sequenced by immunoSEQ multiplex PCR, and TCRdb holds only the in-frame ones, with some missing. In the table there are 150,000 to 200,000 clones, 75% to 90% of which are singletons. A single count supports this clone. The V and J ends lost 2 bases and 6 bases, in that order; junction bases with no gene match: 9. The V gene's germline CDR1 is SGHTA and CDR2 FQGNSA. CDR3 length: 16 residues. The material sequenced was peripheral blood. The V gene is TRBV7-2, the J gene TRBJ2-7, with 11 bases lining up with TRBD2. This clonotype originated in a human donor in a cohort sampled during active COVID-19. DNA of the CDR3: TGTGCCAGCAGCTTATCTCTAGCGGGAGGTTTACTCGAGCAGTACTTC. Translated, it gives CASSLSLAGGLLEQYF.